This T cell receptor beta chain appears in the sequencing data of a study of T cell repertoires in cytomegalovirus infection. Overall study context: Public TCR beta signatures indicated both CMV infection and matching HLA type.

TCRdb re-called the reads through MiXCR, storing one row per CDR3 protein. The sample has some 920,000 distinct CDR3 sequences, 30% to 40% seen once. This clonotype has at least ten counts. Its antigen is undetermined. Germline V gives CDR1 SGHVS, CDR2 FQNEAQ. The J segment lost 4 bases and the V segment lost 6 bases, leaving 2 bases of the junction unmatched. The CDR3 consists of 15 residues. This receptor was identified in a human donor in good health (CMV status not recorded). Some clones in this sample may be carry-over from other donors' samples. Sequenced material: cultured CD8+ T cells from PBMCs, taken from culture after CMV antigen stimulation. This sequence joins TRBV7-8 and TRBJ2-1; TRBD2 agrees at 14 bases. The CDR3 loop reads CASRTSGGVYNEQFF. CDR3 nucleotide sequence: TGTGCCAGCAGGACTAGCGGGGGGGTTTACAATGAGCAGTTCTTC.